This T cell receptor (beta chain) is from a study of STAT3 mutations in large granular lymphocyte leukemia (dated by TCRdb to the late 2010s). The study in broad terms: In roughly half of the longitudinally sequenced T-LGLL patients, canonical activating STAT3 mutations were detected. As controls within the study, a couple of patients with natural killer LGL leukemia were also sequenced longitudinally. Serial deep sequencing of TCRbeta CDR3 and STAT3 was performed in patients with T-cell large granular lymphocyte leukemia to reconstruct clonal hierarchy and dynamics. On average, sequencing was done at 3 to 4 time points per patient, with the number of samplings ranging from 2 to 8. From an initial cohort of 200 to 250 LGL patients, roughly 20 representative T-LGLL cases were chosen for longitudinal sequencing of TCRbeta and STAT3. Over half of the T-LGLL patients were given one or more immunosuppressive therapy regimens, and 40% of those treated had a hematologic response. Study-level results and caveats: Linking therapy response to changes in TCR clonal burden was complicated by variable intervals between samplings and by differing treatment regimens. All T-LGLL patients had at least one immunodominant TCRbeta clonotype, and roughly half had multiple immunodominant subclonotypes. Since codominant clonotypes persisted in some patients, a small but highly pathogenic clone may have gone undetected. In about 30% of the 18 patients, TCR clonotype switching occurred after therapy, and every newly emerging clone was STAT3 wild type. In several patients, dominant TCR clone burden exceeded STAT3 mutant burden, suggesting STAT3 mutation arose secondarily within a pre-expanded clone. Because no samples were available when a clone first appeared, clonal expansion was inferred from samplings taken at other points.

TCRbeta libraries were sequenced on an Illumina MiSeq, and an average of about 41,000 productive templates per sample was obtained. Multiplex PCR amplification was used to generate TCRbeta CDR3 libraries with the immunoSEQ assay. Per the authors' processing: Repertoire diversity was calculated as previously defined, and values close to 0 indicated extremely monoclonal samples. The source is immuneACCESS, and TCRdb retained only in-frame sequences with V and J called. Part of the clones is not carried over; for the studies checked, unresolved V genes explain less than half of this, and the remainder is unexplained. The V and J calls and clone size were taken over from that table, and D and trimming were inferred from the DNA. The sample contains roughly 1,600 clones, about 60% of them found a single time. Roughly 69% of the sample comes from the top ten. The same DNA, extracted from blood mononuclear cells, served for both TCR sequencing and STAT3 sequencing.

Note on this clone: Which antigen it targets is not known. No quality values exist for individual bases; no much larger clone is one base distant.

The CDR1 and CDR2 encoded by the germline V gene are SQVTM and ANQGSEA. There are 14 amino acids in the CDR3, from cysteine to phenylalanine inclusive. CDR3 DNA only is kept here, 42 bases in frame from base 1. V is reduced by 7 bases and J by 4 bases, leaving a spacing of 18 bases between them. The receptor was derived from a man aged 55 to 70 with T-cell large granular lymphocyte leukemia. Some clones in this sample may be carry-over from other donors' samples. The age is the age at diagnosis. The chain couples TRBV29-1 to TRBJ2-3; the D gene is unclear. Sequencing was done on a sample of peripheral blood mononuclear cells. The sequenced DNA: TGCAGCGCCGTACGTGAAGGGTTCGCAGATACGCAGTATTTT. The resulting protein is CSAVREGFADTQYF.